This T cell receptor (beta chain) was observed in a study of T-cell memory formation after mild COVID-19. As for this clonotype: Its matching antigen is unknown.

The germline CDR1 and CDR2 sequences are DFQATT and SNEGSKA (reference sequence). The CDR3 runs to 13 residues. J was trimmed by 1 base and V by 5 bases; bases with no gene match: 5. 5'RACE, which relied on constant-segment primers, yielded TCR alpha and TCR beta cDNA libraries carrying sample barcodes and UMIs. MiXCR, run by TCRdb on the 5' RACE reads, gives a single entry per CDR3 protein. Here the sample spans approximately 430,000 distinct CDR3 sequences, 20% to 30% being singletons. Findings and caveats of the study: Contracting clones, day 15 to 85, had balanced CD4/CD8, and later expanders favored CD4+. Second-wave clones reaching peak frequency on day 37 lacked confirmed SARS-CoV-2 specificity.

This receptor was identified in an adult woman who had mild COVID-19 (a few samples of this study predate the infection). Cell type and time point are not known. The chain has TRBV20-1 and TRBJ2-7, with 7 bases matching TRBD1. Sequencing was performed on PBMCs or a T cell subset sorted from them (not recorded which). The DNA for the CDR3 is TGCAGTGCTCCGGACAGGAATTCCTACGAGCAGTACTTC. This encodes CSAPDRNSYEQYF.